The 3 T cell receptor beta chains below were found in one sample sequenced in a study of blood T cell repertoires in COVID-19. TCRdb's table, derived via immunoSEQ multiplex PCR, lists solely in-frame clones and lacks some. The sample lists roughly 100,000 clones; roughly 80% were seen once. Sequenced input: peripheral blood. Receptors were obtained from a woman of 80 years or more with acute or convalescent COVID-19.

The V gene is TRBV21-1, the J gene TRBJ2-1; the listed D gene, TRBD2, was not tested against the DNA. TRBV21-1 is assigned pseudogene status. This CDR3 comprises 12 residues. The CDR3 reads CASSKDLNEQFF. Written as DNA, the CDR3 is TGTGCCAGCAGCAAAGATCTCAATGAGCAGTTCTTC.

The J gene is TRBJ1-4, the V gene TRBV4-1; weak D call: TRBD1 (5 bases). Germline CDR1 is MGHRA and CDR2 is YSYEKL. V was trimmed by 0 bases and J by 7 bases, leaving 12 bases between them. This CDR3 region has 15 residues. CDR3 in amino acids: CASSQEGGRGEKLFF. DNA for the CDR3: TGCGCCAGCAGCCAAGAGGGGGGGAGAGGTGAAAAACTGTTTTTT.

The rearrangement joins TRBV5-4 to TRBJ1-2; TRBD1 might be the D (5 bases). This CDR3 is 15 amino acids long. The ends were cut back, 4 bases at V and 7 bases at J, with 20 bases in the middle. Germline V gives CDR1 SGHNT, CDR2 YYREEE (reference sequence). The CDR3 protein is CASSHRNTASGGYTF. CDR3 nucleotides: TGTGCCAGCAGCCACAGGAATACAGCATCGGGTGGCTACACCTTC.